This T cell receptor beta chain came from a study of blood T cells in healthy people across ages. General study findings and limits: The recorded TCR beta diversity per million T cells decreased in a roughly linear manner with age. Because sorting was not performed, PBMCs prevented conclusive naive versus antigen-experienced comparison. It was the long-lived donors that had more naive CD4+ cells and higher diversity than aged donors.

The people who gave samples were healthy Caucasians from Russia, aged roughly 6 to 100. This clonotype occurred a few times. Its target is unknown. Next came a second PCR, run for 7 to 11 cycles, which used a sample-barcoded 5' primer along with a J-beta primer mix. TCRdb analysed the 5' RACE reads with MiXCR anew, one entry per CDR3 protein. Of roughly 900,000 distinct CDR3 sequences in the sample, 25% to 35% were seen once. Deletions cut 2 bases from V and 4 bases from J, with 13 bases between. The CDR3 sequence is 15 residues long. Germline assignment: CDR1 KGHSH and CDR2 LQKENI. The source material was blood. The sequence came from a woman over 75 in good health. V usage is TRBV18 and J usage is TRBJ2-3; perhaps TRBD2 as D (5 bases). The CDR3 sequence: CASSPSRAGADTQYF. The CDR3 nucleotides are TGTGCCAGCTCACCATCGAGGGCGGGCGCAGATACGCAGTATTTT. The full variable domain, rest sourced from reference TRBV18 and TRBJ2-3, is NAGVMQNPRHLVRRRGQEARLRCSPMKGHSHVYWYRQLPEEGLKFMVYLQKENIIDESGMPKERFSAEFPKEGPSILRIQQVVRGDSAAYFCASSPSRAGADTQYFGPGTRLTVL.